These T cell receptor beta chains were read from a single sample in a study of blood T cell repertoires in COVID-19. Generated by immunoSEQ multiplex PCR, the TCRdb table keeps only in-frame clones and is missing some. This sample has approximately 180,000 clones, with about 83% found just once. Sequences were obtained from peripheral blood. The receptors here all came from a woman in her sixties or seventies with COVID-19, enrolled during active disease. The CDR3 runs from the conserved cysteine through the conserved F or W. A D gene is named only where the DNA matches it firmly. Some rows mark clone size as missing; the rest say once, few, many or name a class of expanded clone.

abundance,d_gene,v_gene,j_gene,CDR3aa,CDR3nt
-,TRBD2,TRBV6-6,TRBJ2-1,CASSYSSGGPYNEQFF,TGTGCCAGCAGTTACTCGTCGGGGGGGCCCTACAATGAGCAGTTCTTC
once,TRBD2,TRBV5-4,TRBJ2-2,CASSLGLAGGLNTGELFF,TGTGCCAGCAGCTTGGGACTAGCGGGAGGGTTGAACACCGGGGAGCTGTTTTTT
-,-,TRBV10-3,TRBJ2-7,CATSPSGTLSYEQYF,TGTGCCACTTCCCCATCCGGGACACTCTCCTACGAGCAGTACTTC
-,-,TRBV24-1,TRBJ1-5,CATSAGYSNQPQHF,TGTGCCACCAGTGCGGGATATAGCAATCAGCCCCAGCATTTT
-,-,TRBV7-2,TRBJ2-7,CASSLRPQGEQYF,TGTGCCAGCAGCTTGAGACCCCAGGGGGAGCAGTACTTC
-,-,TRBV21-1,TRBJ1-6,CASSKGGPGGTTYNSPLHF,TGTGCCAGCAGCAAAGGAGGGCCAGGGGGAACAACCTATAATTCACCCCTCCACTTT
many,TRBD1,TRBV7-3,TRBJ1-2,CASSLGQGEGYTF,TGTGCCAGCAGCTTGGGACAGGGGGAAGGCTACACCTTC
-,-,TRBV9,TRBJ1-1,CASSVVWGENTEAFF,TGTGCCAGCAGCGTAGTGTGGGGCGAGAACACTGAAGCTTTCTTT
once,-,TRBV12-5,TRBJ1-4,CASGPSIGANEKLFF,TGTGCTAGTGGTCCCTCGATCGGGGCTAATGAAAAACTGTTTTTT
-,-,TRBV30,TRBJ1-3,CAWSVQTGRTGNTIYF,TGTGCCTGGAGTGTACAGACAGGCAGAACTGGAAACACCATATATTTT
-,TRBD1,TRBV6-6,TRBJ1-6,CASSHRLGTGKTTGNSPLHF,TGTGCCAGCAGTCATCGCCTCGGGACAGGGAAAACCACCGGGAATTCACCCCTCCACTTT
-,TRBD1,TRBV7-2,TRBJ2-7,CASSRGDSHYEQYF,TGTGCCAGCAGCAGAGGGGACAGCCACTACGAGCAGTACTTC
few,-,TRBV27,TRBJ1-1,CASSLPFNSEAFF,TGTGCCAGCAGTTTACCCTTTAACAGTGAAGCTTTCTTT
-,TRBD2,TRBV20-1,TRBJ2-7,CSASISGSYEQYF,TGCAGTGCTAGTATTAGCGGGAGCTACGAGCAGTACTTC
-,-,TRBV3-1/TRBV3-2,TRBJ1-2,CASSKDRDGYTF,TGTGCCAGCAGTAAAGACAGAGATGGCTACACCTTC
-,TRBD2,TRBV6-5,TRBJ2-7,CASSYASGRNYEQYF,TGTGCCAGCAGTTACGCTAGCGGGAGGAACTACGAGCAGTACTTC
-,-,TRBV7-9,TRBJ1-1,CASSLIGKTGTEAFF,TGTGCCAGCAGCTTGATAGGAAAGACTGGGACTGAAGCTTTCTTT
once,TRBD1,TRBV5-1,TRBJ2-7,CASSLDGTAYEQYF,TGCGCCAGCAGCTTGGACGGGACAGCCTACGAGCAGTACTTC
-,-,TRBV28,TRBJ1-2,CASSSSVGGYGYTF,TGTGCCAGCAGTAGTTCGGTCGGCGGCTATGGCTACACCTTC
-,-,TRBV29-1,TRBJ2-7,CSVGRGVYEQYF,TGCAGCGTTGGTAGGGGTGTGTACGAGCAGTACTTC
-,-,TRBV7-2,TRBJ2-7,CASSRRTTYEQYF,TGTGCCAGCAGCCGACGGACAACCTACGAGCAGTACTTC
-,-,TRBV6-5,TRBJ2-7,CASSPLTDSYEQYF,TGTGCCAGCAGTCCGTTGACAGACTCCTACGAGCAGTACTTC
-,-,TRBV30,TRBJ2-1,CAWNSGTLAEQFF,TGTGCCTGGAATTCCGGGACTCTCGCCGAGCAGTTCTTC
-,-,TRBV27,TRBJ2-6,CASRPGYSGANVLTF,TGTGCCAGCAGGCCGGGTTACTCTGGGGCCAACGTCCTGACTTTC
-,-,TRBV5-5,TRBJ2-7,CASSPAYEQYF,TGTGCCAGCAGCCCCGCCTACGAGCAGTACTTC
-,-,TRBV2,TRBJ1-4,CASSPVPGEKLFF,TGTGCCAGCAGCCCGGTCCCCGGTGAAAAACTGTTTTTT
-,TRBD2,TRBV29-1,TRBJ2-5,CSVGRLAGGETQYF,TGCAGCGTGGGCAGACTAGCGGGAGGAGAGACCCAGTACTTC
-,-,TRBV11-3,TRBJ2-7,CASSLAGTQIGEQYF,TGTGCCAGCAGCTTAGCGGGGACACAAATAGGAGAGCAGTACTTC
-,-,TRBV12-3/TRBV12-4,TRBJ1-2,CASSQPTNYGYTF,TGTGCCAGCAGCCAACCTACGAACTATGGCTACACCTTC
-,-,TRBV10-3,TRBJ2-5,CAISERGAGPMETQYF,TGTGCCATCAGCGAGAGAGGGGCGGGGCCCATGGAGACCCAGTACTTC
-,-,TRBV19,TRBJ1-6,CASSTGRTASSYNSPLHF,TGTGCCAGTAGTACCGGTCGGACAGCCAGCTCCTATAATTCACCCCTCCACTTT
-,-,TRBV15,TRBJ1-3,CATSRAGSGNTIYF,TGTGCCACCAGCAGAGCAGGGTCCGGAAACACCATATATTTT
-,-,TRBV27,TRBJ1-5,CASRQPGLQLRNQPQHF,TGTGCCAGCAGACAACCGGGACTCCAGTTGCGCAATCAGCCCCAGCATTTT
-,TRBD2,TRBV7-2,TRBJ2-1,CASSLEGGPINEQFF,TGTGCCAGCAGCTTAGAGGGAGGGCCGATCAATGAGCAGTTCTTC
-,-,TRBV6-6,TRBJ1-1,CASRDSLNTEAFF,TGTGCCAGCAGAGACAGCCTGAACACTGAAGCTTTCTTT
-,-,TRBV24-1,TRBJ2-5,CATSDRTVGETQYF,TGTGCCACCAGTGATCGGACAGTCGGAGAGACCCAGTACTTC
-,-,TRBV10-3,TRBJ2-7,CASKDRPDPFEQYF,TGTGCCAGCAAAGACAGGCCGGACCCCTTTGAGCAGTACTTC
-,-,TRBV7-9,TRBJ2-7,CASRSLYEQYF,TGTGCCAGCAGATCCCTCTACGAGCAGTACTTC
-,-,TRBV29-1,TRBJ2-2,CSAPRGSGELFF,TGCAGCGCTCCAAGGGGGTCCGGGGAGCTGTTTTTT
-,-,TRBV12-3/TRBV12-4,TRBJ1-2,CASSVGYGYTF,TGTGCCAGCAGTGTCGGCTATGGCTACACCTTC
-,TRBD1,TRBV11-2,TRBJ2-2,CASSFITGGFNTGELFF,TGTGCCAGCAGCTTCATCACAGGGGGGTTTAACACCGGGGAGCTGTTTTTT
-,TRBD2,TRBV11-3,TRBJ2-1,CASSSGLGGRIPYEQFF,TGTGCCAGCAGCTCAGGTTTAGGCGGGAGGATCCCCTATGAGCAGTTCTTC
-,TRBD1,TRBV27,TRBJ1-6,CASSLQGEYSPLHF,TGTGCCAGCAGTTTACAGGGGGAATATTCACCCCTCCACTTT
-,-,TRBV10-3,TRBJ2-2,CAISESSVSNTGELFF,TGTGCCATCAGTGAGTCCAGCGTCTCGAACACCGGGGAGCTGTTTTTT
-,TRBD2,TRBV9,TRBJ2-3,CASSVGGLAGGQDTQYF,TGTGCCAGCAGCGTAGGGGGCCTGGCGGGAGGGCAAGATACGCAGTATTTT
-,-,TRBV28,TRBJ2-7,CASSLFRTAYEQYF,TGTGCCAGCAGTTTATTTCGGACAGCTTACGAGCAGTACTTC
-,-,TRBV6-6,TRBJ1-4,CASSYTANEKLFF,TGTGCCAGCAGTTACACAGCTAATGAAAAACTGTTTTTT
-,-,TRBV5-1,TRBJ2-5,CASSLRQEETQYF,TGCGCCAGCAGCTTAAGACAGGAGGAGACCCAGTACTTC
-,-,TRBV4-1,TRBJ1-5,CASSMGADLGQPQHF,TGCGCCAGCAGCATGGGGGCAGATTTAGGTCAGCCCCAGCATTTT
-,-,TRBV6-5,TRBJ1-3,CASSQGDTIYF,TGTGCCAGCAGTCAGGGTGACACCATATATTTT
-,-,TRBV11-2,TRBJ2-7,CASSTDRAVYEQYF,TGTGCCAGCAGCACCGACAGAGCCGTCTACGAGCAGTACTTC
-,-,TRBV21-1,TRBJ1-4,CASSNQVLSEKLFF,TGTGCCAGCAGCAACCAGGTTCTAAGTGAAAAACTGTTTTTT
-,-,TRBV14,TRBJ2-1,CASSQTAVQFF,TGTGCCAGCAGCCAAACCGCAGTGCAGTTCTTC
-,-,TRBV6-4,TRBJ1-1,CASSVERNTEAFF,TGTGCCAGCAGTGTGGAGCGGAACACTGAAGCTTTCTTT